Relative to its sample, the clone carrying this T cell receptor beta chain is medium-sized (0.01 to 0.1%). The CDR3 runs 13 residues. Unmatched junction bases numbered 2, after V lost 4 bases and J lost 4 bases. The sorted Tregs were CD4+CD25+CD127-/low cells. The TRBV12-4/TRBJ1-2 clonotypes were amplified using barcode primers with ligated adaptors. Via MiXCR, TCRdb re-called the multiplex PCR reads, giving one row per CDR3 protein. The sample gives 500 to 550 distinct CDR3 sequences, 15% to 20% of which show up once; around 20% is in the top ten. Sequenced sample: Tregs sorted from blood. This TCR was sampled from a female donor with breast cancer. The chain has TRBV12-3 or TRBV12-4 and TRBJ1-2, with 8 bases lining up with TRBD1. The CDR3 nucleotides are TGTGCCAGCAGTTCAGACAGGGGCTATGGCTACACCTTC. This sequence encodes CASSSDRGYGYTF.